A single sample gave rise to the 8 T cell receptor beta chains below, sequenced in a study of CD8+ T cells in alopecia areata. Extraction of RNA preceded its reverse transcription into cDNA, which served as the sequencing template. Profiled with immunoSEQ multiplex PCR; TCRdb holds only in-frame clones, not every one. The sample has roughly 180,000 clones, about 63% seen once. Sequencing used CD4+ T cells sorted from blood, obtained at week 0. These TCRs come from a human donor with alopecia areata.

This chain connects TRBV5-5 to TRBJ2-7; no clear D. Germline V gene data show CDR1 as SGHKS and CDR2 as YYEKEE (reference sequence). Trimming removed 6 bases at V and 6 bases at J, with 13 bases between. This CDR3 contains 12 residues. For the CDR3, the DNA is TGTGCCAGCACCCAGGCCCTCTCCGAGCAGTACTTC. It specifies CASTQALSEQYF.

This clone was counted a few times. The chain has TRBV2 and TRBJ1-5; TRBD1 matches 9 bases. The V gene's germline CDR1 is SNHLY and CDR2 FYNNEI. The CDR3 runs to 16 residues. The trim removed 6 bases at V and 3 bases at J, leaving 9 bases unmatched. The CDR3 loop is CASSAQGDRANQPQHF. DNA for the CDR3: TGTGCCAGCAGCGCCCAGGGGGACAGGGCCAATCAGCCCCAGCATTTT.

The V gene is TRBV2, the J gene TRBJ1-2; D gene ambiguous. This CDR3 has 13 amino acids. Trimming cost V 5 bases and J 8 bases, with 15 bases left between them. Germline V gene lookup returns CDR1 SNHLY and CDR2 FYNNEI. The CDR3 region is CASSTVGSSGYTF. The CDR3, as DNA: TGTGCCAGCAGTACCGTGGGGAGTTCGGGCTACACCTTC.

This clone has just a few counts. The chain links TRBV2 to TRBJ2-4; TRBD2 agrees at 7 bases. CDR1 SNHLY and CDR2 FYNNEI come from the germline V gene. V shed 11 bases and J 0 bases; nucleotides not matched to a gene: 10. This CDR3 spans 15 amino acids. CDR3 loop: CAVSGDSLAKNIQYF. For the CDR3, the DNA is TGTGCCGTGAGCGGGGACTCTCTAGCCAAAAACATTCAGTACTTC.

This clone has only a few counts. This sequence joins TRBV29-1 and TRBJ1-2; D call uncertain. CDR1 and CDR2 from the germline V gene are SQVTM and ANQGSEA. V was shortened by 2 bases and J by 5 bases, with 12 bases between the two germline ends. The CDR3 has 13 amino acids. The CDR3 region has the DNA TGCAGCGTTGAAAACAGCAACGGTTATGGCTACACCTTC. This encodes CSVENSNGYGYTF.

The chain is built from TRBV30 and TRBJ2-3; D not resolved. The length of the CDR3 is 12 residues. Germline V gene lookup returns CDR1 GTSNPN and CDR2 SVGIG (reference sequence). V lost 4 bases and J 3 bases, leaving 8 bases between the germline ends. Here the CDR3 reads CAWNSGTDTQYF. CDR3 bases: TGTGCCTGGAACTCCGGAACAGATACGCAGTATTTT.

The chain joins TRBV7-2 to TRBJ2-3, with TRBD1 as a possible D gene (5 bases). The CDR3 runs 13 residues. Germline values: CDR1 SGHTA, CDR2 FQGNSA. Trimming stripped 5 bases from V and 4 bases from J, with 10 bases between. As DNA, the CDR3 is TGTGCCAGCAGCCAGGGCGGCGCAGATACGCAGTATTTT. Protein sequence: CASSQGGADTQYF.

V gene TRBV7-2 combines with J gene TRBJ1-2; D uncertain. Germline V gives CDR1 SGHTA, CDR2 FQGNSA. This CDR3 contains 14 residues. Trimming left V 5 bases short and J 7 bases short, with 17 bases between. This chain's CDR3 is CASSPYTHGGGYTF. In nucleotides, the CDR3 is TGTGCCAGCAGCCCCTATACCCACGGAGGTGGCTACACCTTC.